A selection of T cell receptor beta chains follows, all from one sample in a study of Graves' ophthalmopathy and Graves' hyperthyroidism. Via MiXCR, TCRdb re-called the multiplex PCR reads, giving one row per CDR3 protein. Of 200,000 to 250,000 distinct CDR3 sequences in the sample, around a fifth were seen once. What was sequenced was peripheral blood. These receptors all come from a woman in her forties or fifties with Graves' ophthalmopathy. Both conserved end residues are part of each CDR3. The D gene is left open where the match is weak. Clone size, where shown, is once, few, many, or a class for clones that have expanded.

len,j_gene,d_gene,v_gene,abundance,CDR3aa,CDR3nt
16,TRBJ2-5,TRBD2,TRBV20-1,many,CSARQNLGTSGSPPYF,TGCAGTGCTAGACAGAACCTTGGGACTAGCGGGAGCCCCCCTTACTTC
15,TRBJ2-7,TRBD2,TRBV27,once,CASSLRLAGTYEQYF,TGTGCCAGCAGTTTGCGGCTAGCGGGTACCTACGAGCAGTACTTC
16,TRBJ2-5,TRBD2,TRBV5-1,NA,CASSLLAGGYQETQYF,TGCGCCAGCAGCTTGTTAGCGGGAGGGTACCAAGAGACCCAGTACTTC
15,TRBJ1-5,TRBD1,TRBV6-5,many,CASSFDRAGNQPQHF,TGTGCCAGCAGTTTCGACAGGGCCGGCAATCAGCCCCAGCATTTT
17,TRBJ1-5,NA,TRBV6-5,many,CASSYRQAGYSNQPQHF,TGTGCCAGCAGCTACCGACAGGCGGGATATAGCAATCAGCCCCAGCATTTT
16,TRBJ2-7,TRBD2,TRBV3-1,many,CASSLRTSGASYEQYF,TGTGCCAGCAGCCTCCGGACTAGCGGGGCCAGCTACGAGCAGTACTTC
16,TRBJ2-2,NA,TRBV12-3/TRBV12-4,many,CASSLTLGSPTGELFF,TGTGCCAGCAGTCTAACCCTGGGAAGTCCAACCGGGGAGCTGTTTTTT
14,TRBJ1-1,TRBD1,TRBV27,many,CASSQGTGFTEAFF,TGTGCCAGCAGTCAAGGGACAGGGTTCACTGAAGCTTTCTTT
16,TRBJ1-1,NA,TRBV4-1,many,CASSQVLNHRNTEAFF,TGCGCCAGCAGCCAAGTGCTGAACCACCGAAACACTGAAGCTTTCTTT
13,TRBJ2-5,TRBD2,TRBV6-1,many,CASRATSVETQYF,TGTGCCTCCAGAGCGACTAGCGTGGAGACCCAGTACTTC
11,TRBJ2-7,NA,TRBV30,many,CAWSAGSEQYF,TGTGCCTGGAGTGCGGGATCCGAGCAGTACTTC
15,TRBJ1-3,NA,TRBV7-8,many,CASSSGRSSGNTIYF,TGTGCCAGCAGCTCAGGACGGAGCTCTGGAAACACCATATATTTT
14,TRBJ1-5,NA,TRBV20-1,many,CSARPRGGNQPQHF,TGCAGTGCTAGACCAAGGGGTGGCAATCAGCCCCAGCATTTT
13,TRBJ2-5,NA,TRBV20-1,many,CSARGTGGETQYF,TGCAGTGCTAGAGGCACCGGCGGGGAGACCCAGTACTTC
13,TRBJ2-5,NA,TRBV19,few,CASSILGKETQYF,TGTGCCAGTAGTATACTTGGAAAAGAGACCCAGTACTTC
13,TRBJ1-2,NA,TRBV6-5,many,CASSPGVGYGYTF,TGTGCCAGCAGCCCCGGGGTCGGCTATGGCTACACCTTC
14,TRBJ1-2,NA,TRBV9,many,CASSVGGSNYGYTF,TGTGCCAGCAGCGTTGGGGGAAGTAACTATGGCTACACCTTC
13,TRBJ2-7,NA,TRBV28,NA,CASSAPRSYEQYF,TGTGCCAGCAGTGCCCCCCGATCCTACGAGCAGTACTTC
17,TRBJ1-1,TRBD1,TRBV24-1,NA,CATGLIPGQKMNTEAFF,TGTGCCACCGGATTAATCCCGGGACAGAAGATGAACACTGAAGCTTTCTTT
14,TRBJ1-1,TRBD1,TRBV2,many,CASRARQGGTEAFF,TGTGCCAGCAGAGCAAGACAGGGAGGGACTGAAGCTTTCTTT
13,TRBJ2-7,NA,TRBV30,NA,CAWSTADTYEQYF,TGTGCCTGGAGTACAGCGGACACCTACGAGCAGTACTTC
19,TRBJ2-2,NA,TRBV7-3,NA,CASSSTGGGLRRDTGELFF,TGTGCCAGCAGCTCAACAGGGGGGGGTTTGCGACGGGACACCGGGGAGCTGTTTTTT
14,TRBJ2-2,NA,TRBV6-1,many,CASSVTGPLVQLFF,TGTGCCAGCAGTGTAACAGGACCCTTAGTGCAGCTGTTTTTT
15,TRBJ1-5,NA,TRBV27,NA,CASSLTGIYNQPQHF,TGTGCCAGCAGCCTAACAGGGATCTACAATCAGCCCCAGCATTTT
15,TRBJ1-1,TRBD1,TRBV10-3,NA,CAISLRDRVITEAFF,TGTGCCATCAGCCTCCGGGACAGGGTAATCACTGAAGCTTTCTTT
14,TRBJ1-5,NA,TRBV25-1,many,CASSAGEKNQPQHF,TGTGCCAGCAGCGCAGGGGAAAAAAATCAGCCCCAGCATTTT
13,TRBJ2-7,NA,TRBV5-5,many,CASSSPGVGEQYF,TGTGCCAGCAGCTCCCCGGGAGTAGGGGAGCAGTACTTC
15,TRBJ2-7,TRBD1,TRBV27,many,CASRMGGTERYEQYF,TGTGCCAGCAGGATGGGTGGGACAGAACGGTACGAGCAGTACTTC
13,TRBJ1-1,NA,TRBV6-5,many,CASQQGGGTEAFF,TGTGCCAGCCAACAAGGGGGAGGCACTGAAGCTTTCTTT
14,TRBJ2-7,NA,TRBV6-2/TRBV6-3,many,CASSYSGQNYEQYF,TGTGCCAGCAGTTACTCGGGGCAGAACTACGAGCAGTACTTC
13,TRBJ1-1,TRBD1,TRBV6-1,many,CASRGQGTTEAFF,TGTGCCAGCAGGGGACAGGGGACCACTGAAGCTTTCTTT
13,TRBJ1-5,NA,TRBV24-1,NA,CATSDLHNQPQHF,TGTGCCACCAGTGATTTGCATAATCAGCCCCAGCATTTT
17,TRBJ2-7,TRBD2,TRBV2,many,CATGARTSGRGMNEQYF,TGTGCCACAGGAGCACGGACTAGCGGGAGGGGAATGAACGAGCAGTACTTC
15,TRBJ2-7,NA,TRBV5-1,few,CASSLEGRAAYEQYF,TGCGCCAGCAGCTTGGAGGGCAGAGCCGCCTACGAGCAGTACTTC
15,TRBJ2-7,NA,TRBV12-3/TRBV12-4,once,CASRVRGASSYEQYF,TGTGCCAGCAGGGTTCGGGGAGCGAGCTCCTACGAGCAGTACTTC
14,TRBJ1-1,TRBD1,TRBV24-1,many,CATSDSNRGQSAFF,TGTGCCACCAGTGATTCAAACAGGGGGCAGTCAGCTTTCTTT
15,TRBJ1-1,TRBD1,TRBV30,many,CAWEDREKLNTEAFF,TGTGCCTGGGAGGACAGGGAAAAGTTGAACACTGAAGCTTTCTTT
14,TRBJ2-7,NA,TRBV13,NA,CASSRAGSSYEQSF,TGTGCCAGCAGCAGGGCCGGAAGCTCCTACGAGCAGTCCTTC
14,TRBJ1-1,NA,TRBV19,many,CASSIQGRSPEAFF,TGTGCCAGTAGTATTCAGGGCAGATCGCCTGAAGCTTTCTTT
13,TRBJ2-7,NA,TRBV4-2,many,CASSQEIQGEQYF,TGTGCCAGCAGCCAGGAGATACAGGGCGAGCAGTACTTC
13,TRBJ1-1,NA,TRBV20-1,many,CSARGKGAAEAFF,TGCAGTGCTAGAGGCAAAGGGGCAGCTGAAGCTTTCTTT
14,TRBJ2-7,NA,TRBV6-1,many,CAVQLEGVGHEQYF,TGTGCCGTACAACTAGAAGGGGTAGGACACGAGCAGTACTTC
13,TRBJ1-2,NA,TRBV6-5,many,CASSFLDSYGYTF,TGTGCCAGCAGTTTCCTGGACAGCTATGGCTACACCTTC
14,TRBJ1-2,NA,TRBV28,NA,CASSSVHRSYGYTF,TGTGCCAGCAGTTCCGTCCACAGGAGCTATGGCTACACCTTC
13,TRBJ1-1,NA,TRBV7-3,many,CASSLSVSTEAFF,TGTGCCAGCAGCTTATCAGTGAGCACTGAAGCTTTCTTT
15,TRBJ2-2,NA,TRBV20-1,many,CSASPTGRVTGELFF,TGCAGTGCTAGTCCCACAGGTCGTGTCACCGGGGAGCTGTTTTTT
17,TRBJ2-5,TRBD2,TRBV11-2,many,CASSLVASGGIQETQYF,TGTGCCAGCAGCTTAGTGGCTAGCGGTGGGATTCAAGAGACCCAGTACTTC
15,TRBJ2-5,TRBD1,TRBV6-2/TRBV6-3,many,CASGPSRTGMETQYF,TGTGCCAGCGGACCCTCCCGGACAGGGATGGAGACCCAGTACTTC
15,TRBJ1-1,TRBD1,TRBV12-3/TRBV12-4,many,CASSLTGGPYTEAFF,TGTGCCAGCAGTTTGACAGGGGGCCCCTACACTGAAGCTTTCTTT
12,TRBJ1-2,NA,TRBV20-1,many,CSASKQVNGYTF,TGCAGTGCTAGTAAACAAGTAAATGGCTACACCTTC
13,TRBJ2-7,NA,TRBV7-3,many,CASSLTPSGEQYF,TGTGCCAGCAGCTTAACGCCCTCCGGGGAGCAGTACTTC
13,TRBJ1-6,NA,TRBV2,NA,CASSESQNSPLHF,TGTGCCAGCAGTGAAAGTCAGAATTCACCCCTCCACTTT
16,TRBJ2-5,TRBD2,TRBV7-7,many,CASSLSGLAGAETQYF,TGTGCTAGCAGCTTATCTGGTCTAGCGGGAGCAGAGACCCAGTACTTC
13,TRBJ2-7,TRBD2,TRBV29-1,many,CSVDSGSSYEQYF,TGCAGCGTCGATAGCGGGAGCTCCTACGAGCAGTACTTC